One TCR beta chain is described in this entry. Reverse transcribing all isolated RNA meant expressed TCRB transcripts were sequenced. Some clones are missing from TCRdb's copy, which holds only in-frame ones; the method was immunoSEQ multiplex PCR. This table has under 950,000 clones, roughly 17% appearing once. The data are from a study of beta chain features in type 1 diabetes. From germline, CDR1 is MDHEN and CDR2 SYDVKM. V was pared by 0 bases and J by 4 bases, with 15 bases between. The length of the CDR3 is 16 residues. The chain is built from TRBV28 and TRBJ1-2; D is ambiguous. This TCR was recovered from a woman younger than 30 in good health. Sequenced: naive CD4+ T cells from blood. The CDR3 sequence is CASSLWRATRSYGYTF. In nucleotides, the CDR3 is TGTGCCAGCAGTTTATGGCGGGCCACCCGGAGCTATGGCTACACCTTC.